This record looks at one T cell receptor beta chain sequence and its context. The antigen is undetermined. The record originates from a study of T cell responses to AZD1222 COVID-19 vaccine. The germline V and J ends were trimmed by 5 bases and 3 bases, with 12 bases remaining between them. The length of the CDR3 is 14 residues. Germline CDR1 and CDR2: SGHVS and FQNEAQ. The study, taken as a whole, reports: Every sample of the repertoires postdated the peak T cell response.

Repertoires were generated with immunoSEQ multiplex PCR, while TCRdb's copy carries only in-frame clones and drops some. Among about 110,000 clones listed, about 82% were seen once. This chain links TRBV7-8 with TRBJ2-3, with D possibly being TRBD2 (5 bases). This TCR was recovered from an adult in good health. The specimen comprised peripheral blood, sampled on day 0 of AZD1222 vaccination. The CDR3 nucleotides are TGTGCCAGCAGCCGTCAGAGGGCTACAGATACGCAGTATTTT. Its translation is CASSRQRATDTQYF.